The 23 T cell receptor delta chains presented below share a single source sample, sequenced in a study of gamma-delta T cells after stem cell transplantation. TCRdb reanalyzed the RT-PCR reads using CATT. Of about 2,000 delta-chain clones listed, about 1.9% are singletons. Sample: gamma-delta T cells. The origin of the receptors is a human donor. It is not recorded whose cells these are; they may come from a transplant donor.

This clone came up a few times. The protein in TCRdb stems from a much larger clone and differs at residue 3 from this DNA's translation, likely a read error; here the protein is translated from the DNA. The rearrangement joins TRDV2 to TRDJ1; D is uncertain. V lost 9 bases and J 4 bases, leaving 23 bases between the germline ends. In germline, CDR1 is GEAIGNYY, CDR2 EKD. The CDR3 is 15 residues long. The DNA for the CDR3 is TGTGCCCGTATTCTTGTACCCGGCGAGGACGATAAACTCATCTTT. Amino acid sequence: CARILVPGEDDKLIF.

On this clone itself: TCRdb pairs this DNA with a much larger clone's protein that differs at residue 12, likely a read error; the protein shown was translated from the DNA. The CDR3 loop reads CACDTVGDRSWGTRQMFF. The CDR3 DNA follows: TGTGCCTGTGACACAGTGGGGGATAGGTCCTGGGGCACCCGACAGATGTTTTTC. The V and J genes are TRDV2 and TRDJ3, with 9 bases lining up with TRDD3. Germline lookup yields CDR1 GEAIGNYY and CDR2 EKD. CDR3 length equals 18 residues.

This clone occurred a few times. This chain links TRDV2 with TRDJ3; D remains ambiguous. The V gene's germline CDR1 is GEAIGNYY and CDR2 EKD. The CDR3 runs 17 residues. V lost 0 bases, J lost 3 bases, and 11 bases lay in between. The CDR3 region is CACDTAGGNWDTRQMFF. CDR3 sequence (DNA): TGTGCCTGTGACACCGCTGGTGGAAACTGGGACACCCGACAGATGTTTTTC.

As to this clone: The TCRdb protein, from a much larger clone, departs from this DNA's translation at residue 7, likely by read error; the protein shown derives from the DNA. This sequence joins TRDV2 and TRDJ1; D not certain. The CDR3 totals 15 residues. Trimming cost V 0 bases and J 0 bases, with 10 bases left between them. CDR1 and CDR2 (germline): GEAIGNYY, EKD. The CDR3 nucleotides are TGTGCCTGTGACACCGTTAGTATGTACACCGATAAACTCATCTTT. It is translated as CACDTVSMYTDKLIF.

This clone was detected only a few times. Since a far larger clone is one base different, this is likely a read error. This same CDR3 is encoded by further DNA sequences in the sample. The chain recombines TRDV2 with TRDJ1; TRDD3 matches at 9 bases. The CDR3 covers 21 residues. Germline V gene data show CDR1 as GEAIGNYY and CDR2 as EKD. The CDR3 is CACDTVRSYWGTEWDTNKLIF. The CDR3 bases are TGTGCCTGTGATACCGTACGCTCCTACTGGGGGACCGAATGGGACACCAATAAACTCATCTTT.

This clone ranks as large. Additional DNA sequences in this sample encode the identical CDR3. The chain recombines TRDV2 with TRDJ1, with D hard to call. There are 17 residues in the CDR3. Germline loops: CDR1 GEAIGNYY, CDR2 EKD. The germline V and J ends were trimmed by 0 bases and 3 bases, with 19 bases remaining between them. The CDR3 sequence: CACDTVAPRKHADKLIF. For the CDR3, the DNA is TGTGCCTGTGACACCGTTGCCCCCAGGAAACATGCCGATAAACTCATCTTT.

For this clone: The TCRdb record carries a much larger clone's protein, which differs from this DNA's translation at residue 9; a read error is the likely cause, and the protein listed here is the DNA translation. The chain couples TRDV2 to TRDJ2; no clear D gene. The V end lost 0 bases, the J end lost 0 bases, and 19 bases lay between the germline ends. Germline V gene sequence: CDR1 GEAIGNYY, CDR2 EKD. CDR3 length: 19 amino acids. CDR3 nucleotide sequence: TGTGCCTGTGACACCGGTCCCTGGAGGGCCGAAGCTTTGACAGCACAACTCTTCTTT. Translated, it gives CACDTGPWRAEALTAQLFF.

Points on this clone: TCRdb has a much larger clone's protein, which differs at residue 15 from the translation of this DNA, likely because of a read error; what is shown is the protein translated from the DNA. This chain uses TRDV2 with TRDJ1; 9 positions agree with TRDD3. This CDR3 comprises 17 residues. Germline-derived CDR1 and CDR2 are GEAIGNYY and EKD. CDR3 protein: CACDLLGGYPYTDKPIF. CDR3 sequence (DNA): TGTGCCTGTGACCTCCTTGGGGGATATCCCTACACCGATAAACCCATCTTT.

This clone was recorded a few times. A far larger clone is a single base away, which makes a read error likely. Distinct nucleotide sequences in the sample also encode this CDR3. The chain is built from TRDV2 and TRDJ1; 7 bases are a match to TRDD3. V lost 0 bases to trimming and J lost 2 bases; unmatched junction nucleotides: 23. Germline-derived CDR1 and CDR2 are GEAIGNYY and EKD. The CDR3 sequence is 21 residues long. The CDR3 here is CACDTPLRGGTGDRTTDKLIF. CDR3 DNA: TGTGCCTGTGACACCCCCCTCCGGGGTGGTACTGGGGATAGGACTACCGATAAACTCATCTTT.

To note about this clone: Given a far larger clone just one base away, this is likely a sequencing read error. The same CDR3 arises from other DNA sequences in this sample as well. The chain recombines TRDV2 with TRDJ1, with 8 bases matching TRDD3. The CDR3 has 19 residues. Trimming removed 1 base from V and 0 bases from J; junction bases left unmatched: 15. Germline CDR1 and CDR2: GEAIGNYY and EKD. CDR3 bases: TGTGCCTGTGACACAGCTCATCGCTGGGGGAACGCATACACCGATAAACTCATCTTT. The encoded protein is CACDTAHRWGNAYTDKLIF.

This chain uses TRDV2 with TRDJ3, with 8 bases matching TRDD3. This CDR3 has 18 residues. With 5 bases clipped from V and 3 bases from J, the junction kept 11 bases outside the gene matches. CDR1 and CDR2 from the germline V gene are GEAIGNYY and EKD. The CDR3 sequence is CACVVLGGTSWDTRQMFF. In DNA, the CDR3 is TGTGCCTGTGTCGTACTGGGGGGTACGAGCTGGGACACCCGACAGATGTTTTTC.

Within the sample, this clone is medium-sized. The chain joins TRDV2 to TRDJ1, with TRDD3 matching over 8 bases. Germline CDR1 GEAIGNYY, CDR2 EKD. After removal of 3 bases from V and 0 bases from J, the junction contained 17 bases not matched to a gene. The CDR3 consists of 19 residues. The CDR3 DNA is TGTGCCTGTGACGCGTTGATGGGGGATGCACACTCCCACACCGATAAACTCATCTTT. It translates to CACDALMGDAHSHTDKLIF.

Points on this clone: The protein recorded in TCRdb matches a much larger clone and deviates from this DNA's translation at residue 4, suggesting a read error; the protein here is obtained by translating the DNA. The chain links TRDV2 to TRDJ1, with TRDD3 matching 11 bases. In germline, CDR1 is GEAIGNYY, CDR2 EKD. J gave up 9 bases and V 5 bases, and 13 bases lay outside the gene matches. The CDR3 runs to 15 residues. CDR3 sequence (DNA): TGTGCCTGTGGCACAATGGGGGATACGCATGGGGAACTCATCTTT. Translated, it gives CACGTMGDTHGELIF.

About this clone: A far larger clone differs by one base, so this is likely a read error. Other nucleotide sequences from this sample produce the same CDR3. J is TRDJ1 and V is TRDV2; 8 bases are shared with TRDD3. CDR1 is GEAIGNYY and CDR2 is EKD in the germline V gene. The CDR3 length is 14 residues. CDR3 region: CACVVLGGTDKLIF. CDR3 DNA: TGTGCCTGTGTCGTACTGGGGGGTACCGATAAACTAATCTTT.

Of note for this clone: TCRdb pairs this DNA with a much larger clone's protein that differs at residue 11, likely a read error; the protein shown was translated from the DNA. The genes are TRDV2 and TRDJ3, with 8 bases fitting TRDD3. With V trimmed by 0 bases and J by 0 bases, 9 bases remained unmatched. CDR1 and CDR2 from the germline V gene are GEAIGNYY and EKD. The CDR3 runs to 20 residues. CDR3 DNA sequence: TGTGCCTGTGACACCGCTGGGGGAAAGTTAGGCTCCTGGGACACCCGACAGATGTTTTTC. Translated, it gives CACDTAGGKLGSWDTRQMFF.

In the case of this clone: TCRdb records a much larger clone's protein for this DNA, with a difference at residue 3 that likely arises from a read error; the protein given is the translation of the DNA. This chain connects TRDV2 to TRDJ1, with TRDD2 as a possible D gene (5 bases). The germline gives CDR1 GEAIGNYY, CDR2 EKD. This CDR3 region has 15 residues. The CDR3, as DNA: TGTGCCCGTGACACCGTTTCCTCACGAGGCGATAAACTCATCTTT. As protein: CARDTVSSRGDKLIF.

The gene calls are TRDV2 and TRDJ1, with TRDD3 matching over 10 bases. The CDR3 is 17 residues long. The germline CDR1 and CDR2 sequences are GEAIGNYY and EKD. Trimming at V came to 0 bases and at J to 1 base, leaving 7 bases not matched to a gene. CDR3 sequence (DNA): TGTGCCTGTGACACCATTACTGGGGGATCCGCCACCGATAAACTCATCTTT. Protein product: CACDTITGGSATDKLIF.

This clone occurred a few times. Translating this DNA gives a protein that differs at residue 4 from the TCRdb one, which belongs to a much larger clone; a read error is likely, and the protein shown is this translation. This rearrangement joins TRDV2 to TRDJ1; tentative D call: TRDD3 (5 bases). This CDR3 is built from 15 residues. CDR1 GEAIGNYY and CDR2 EKD come from the germline V gene. The CDR3 here is CACGTVGVNTDKLIF. The CDR3 DNA reads TGTGCCTGTGGCACCGTTGGGGTAAACACCGATAAACTCATCTTT.

This clone was observed a handful of times. TCRdb lists the protein of a much larger clone for this DNA, which differs at residue 5, so this is likely a read error; the protein given here is translated from the DNA itself. This chain links TRDV2 with TRDJ1, with 7 bases that match TRDD3. CDR3 length equals 21 residues. CDR1 is GEAIGNYY and CDR2 is EKD in the germline V gene. Germline trimming cut 3 bases from V and 0 bases from J; bases unmatched to any gene: 24. CDR3 sequence reads: CACDAVDPLGGGPPYTDKLIF. The CDR3 nucleotides are TGTGCCTGTGACGCCGTGGATCCCCTTGGTGGGGGACCTCCCTACACCGATAAACTCATCTTT.

With respect to this clone: The amino acid sequence in TCRdb belongs to a much larger clone and departs from this DNA's translation at residue 9, likely a sequencing read error; the sequence shown is translated from the DNA. This sequence joins TRDV2 and TRDJ1; possibly TRDD3 for D (5 bases). With 1 base removed from V and 1 base from J, the gap between germline ends came to 21 bases. Per the germline V gene, CDR1 is GEAIGNYY and CDR2 is EKD. The CDR3 contains 18 residues. The CDR3 protein is CACDTVEGMAGATDKLIF. CDR3 nucleotide sequence: TGTGCCTGTGACACTGTGGAAGGGATGGCGGGGGCCACCGATAAACTCATCTTT.

This clone was counted a few times. The chain links TRDV2 to TRDJ3; the D is unclear. Trimming left V 0 bases short and J 0 bases short, with 17 bases between. The CDR3 runs 20 residues. CDR1 is GEAIGNYY and CDR2 is EKD in the germline V gene. The CDR3 spells CACDTAGTRNGSWDTRQMFF. The DNA of the CDR3 is TGTGCCTGTGACACCGCAGGGACGAGGAACGGCTCCTGGGACACCCGACAGATGTTTTTC.

Worth noting for this clone: It differs at one base from a far larger clone, so likely a read error. Other DNA variants within this sample encode the same CDR3. CDR3 residues: CACDYALTGGSPLSSWDTRQMFF. The CDR3 nucleotides are TGTGCCTGTGATTACGCTCTTACTGGGGGGTCCCCCTTAAGCTCCTGGGACACCCGACAGATGTTTTTC. The chain uses TRDV2 and TRDJ3, with 8 bases matching TRDD3. The CDR3 has 23 residues. The germline V gene encodes CDR1 GEAIGNYY and CDR2 EKD. Germline trimming cut 4 bases from V and 0 bases from J; bases unmatched to any gene: 22.

This clone has more than one count but fewer than ten. For this DNA, TCRdb reports the protein of a much larger clone, which diverges at residue 8, most likely from a read error; the protein presented here is translated directly from the DNA. The chain carries TRDV2 and TRDJ1; 12 bases fit TRDD3. The CDR3 sequence is 21 residues long. J was trimmed by 0 bases and V by 0 bases; bases with no gene match: 16. CDR1 is GEAIGNYY, CDR2 EKD, per germline. For the CDR3, the DNA is TGTGCCTGTGACACCGGTGGTACTGGGGGATACAGGGTGGGGTACACCGATAAACTCATCTTT. It translates to CACDTGGTGGYRVGYTDKLIF.